This T cell receptor (beta chain) was captured in a study of spatial heterogeneity in lung cancer. Study as a whole: Alpha-chain sequences were detected in numbers that were consistently lower than beta-chain sequences. Raw reads contained each unique TCR and UMI combination more than ten times on average.

Time point given: sample taken at primary tumor resection. Extraction of whole RNA from tumor, nontumor lung or frozen PBMC preceded unsorted sequencing. There were 72 donors, all of them untreated patients with early-stage non-small cell lung cancer. TCRdb called the 5' RACE reads again in MiXCR, with one record for every CDR3 protein. The sample has about 6,900 distinct CDR3 sequences; approximately 4% are singletons. This clonotype was observed at least ten times. CDR1 MGHRA and CDR2 YSYEKL come from the germline V gene. This CDR3 has 14 amino acids. Trimming left V 1 base short and J 11 bases short, with 17 bases between.

The receptor was derived from a female donor with early-stage non-small cell lung cancer. Sample: normal lung tissue next to the tumor, taken at surgery. The chain has TRBV4-1 and TRBJ1-1, with D perhaps TRBD1 (6 bases). CDR3 region: CASSQVLTQGRAFF. In DNA, the CDR3 is TGCGCCAGCAGCCAAGTACTAACGCAGGGGCGGGCTTTCTTT.